This passage covers 11 T cell receptor beta chains from one sample sequenced in a study of T cells in Graves' hyperthyroidism and ophthalmopathy. Amplified TCR beta CDR3 regions derived from RNA transcripts. HTBI primers were employed in a first-round RT-PCR of the TCR CDR3. Each CDR3 protein is one row after TCRdb ran MiXCR on the multiplex PCR reads. The sample has about 690,000 distinct CDR3 sequences, approximately 15% seen once. The specimen was blood. These TCRs come from a man between 45 and 60 years old with Graves' hyperthyroidism.

The table lists this clonotype with a few counts. This sequence joins TRBV7-9 and TRBJ2-1; 7 bases fit TRBD2. Trimming cost V 8 bases and J 3 bases; bases outside gene matches: 13. The CDR3 runs to 16 residues. Germline assignment: CDR1 SEHNR and CDR2 FQNEAQ (reference sequence). The CDR3 is CASSHGRQRDYNEQFF. The DNA of the CDR3 is TGTGCCAGCTCCCACGGCCGCCAGCGGGACTACAATGAGCAGTTCTTC.

Many counts were recorded for this clonotype. The J gene is TRBJ2-7, the V gene TRBV28, with a weak D call TRBD1 (5 bases). Per germline, CDR1 MDHEN and CDR2 SYDVKM. The CDR3 runs to 15 residues. Trimming left V 6 bases short and J 2 bases short, with 17 bases between. The CDR3 region has the DNA TGTGCCAGCAGCCCCGTTGACAGTCCTACCTACGAGCAGTACTTC. It translates to CASSPVDSPTYEQYF.

The chain recombines TRBV7-9 with TRBJ2-1; D is unresolved. The CDR3 contains 14 residues. V was cut by 4 bases and J by 9 bases, with 16 bases left in between. CDR1 and CDR2 (germline): SEHNR, FQNEAQ (reference sequence). The chain's CDR3 is CASSSSRALFEQFF. CDR3 sequence (DNA): TGTGCCAGCAGCTCATCAAGGGCCCTCTTTGAGCAGTTCTTC.

V is TRBV11-2 and J is TRBJ1-1; D remains ambiguous. CDR1 and CDR2 from the germline V gene are SGHAT and FQNNGV. CDR3 length equals 16 residues. V was shortened by 5 bases and J by 3 bases, with 19 bases between the two germline ends. CDR3 coding DNA: TGTGCCAGCAGCCGCCCTTCGTACTACGGGCACACTGAAGCTTTCTTT. Its translation is CASSRPSYYGHTEAFF. Combining the CDR3 with reference TRBV11-2 and TRBJ1-1 gives the whole variable domain EAGVAQSPRYKIIEKRQSVAFWCNPISGHATLYWYQQILGQGPKLLIQFQNNGVVDDSQLPKDRFSAERLKGVDSTLKIQPAKLEDSAVYLCASSRPSYYGHTEAFFGQGTRLTVV.

For this clonotype: A much larger clonotype is one base distant, so this may be a read error. This chain uses TRBV20-1 with TRBJ1-4; the D is unclear. The CDR3 has 16 amino acids. Per germline, CDR1 DFQATT and CDR2 SNEGSKA (reference sequence). CDR3 sequence (DNA): TGCAGTGCTAGAGAACAGAAGGGTGCAACTAATGAAATACTGTTTTTT. It encodes CSAREQKGATNEILFF.

This clonotype was detected ten times or more. The genes are TRBV5-1 and TRBJ2-5; D possibly corresponds to TRBD2 (5 bases). The CDR3 totals 14 residues. Germline V gives CDR1 SGHRS, CDR2 YFSETQ. V gave up 2 bases and J gave up 4 bases, with 12 bases separating them. CDR3 loop: CASSFGDMVETQYF. CDR3 nucleotides: TGCGCCAGCAGCTTCGGGGATATGGTAGAGACCCAGTACTTC.

This clonotype appeared a few times. The V gene is TRBV10-3, the J gene TRBJ2-1; 7 nucleotides line up with TRBD2. V dropped 4 bases and J dropped 4; count of bases not matched to a gene: 13. From germline, CDR1 is ENHRY and CDR2 SYGVKD. The CDR3 sequence is 17 residues long. DNA for the CDR3: TGTGCCATCAGTGGTGACTCCGGGACTACACCTTACAATGAGCAGTTCTTC. Amino acids: CAISGDSGTTPYNEQFF.

This clonotype was detected ten times or more. The chain combines TRBV7-9 with TRBJ2-7, with D perhaps given as TRBD1 or TRBD2 (5 bases each). Trimming cost V 4 bases and J 5 bases, with 21 bases left between them. This CDR3 spans 16 amino acids. Looked up from germline, CDR1 is SEHNR and CDR2 is FQNEAQ (reference sequence). The CDR3 spells CASSSGTPKEGHEQYF. DNA of the CDR3: TGTGCCAGCAGCTCCGGGACCCCAAAAGAAGGACACGAGCAGTACTTC.

This clonotype was seen ten or more times. The chain uses TRBV5-1 and TRBJ2-1, with 8 bases lining up with TRBD2. The germline V gene has CDR1 SGHRS and CDR2 YFSETQ. V gave up 7 bases and J gave up 0 bases; unmatched junction bases: 21. The CDR3 consists of 20 residues. DNA of the CDR3: TGCGCCAGCCAAAAACGGGCGGCAGCGGGAGTTTCTAGCTCCTACAATGAGCAGTTCTTC. This encodes CASQKRAAAGVSSSYNEQFF.

The V gene is TRBV19, the J gene TRBJ1-5; D possibly corresponds to TRBD1 (5 bases). This CDR3 is built from 15 residues. Trimming pared 1 base from V and 1 base from J, leaving 8 bases between. Germline V gene lookup returns CDR1 LNHDA and CDR2 SQIVND (reference sequence). In DNA form, the CDR3 reads TGTGCCAGTAGTATAGGACAGTGGAGCAATCAGCCCCAGCATTTT. It specifies CASSIGQWSNQPQHF.

The V call is TRBV12-3 or TRBV12-4, the J call TRBJ1-2, with no clear D. This CDR3 region has 15 residues. With 3 bases removed from V and 0 bases from J, the gap between germline ends came to 11 bases. This CDR3 is CASSFATNANYGYTF. CDR3 DNA: TGTGCCAGCAGTTTCGCAACAAACGCTAACTATGGCTACACCTTC.